The sample holds one count of the clone carrying this T cell receptor beta chain. This CDR3 contains 13 residues. The V gene's germline CDR1 is KGHSH and CDR2 LQKENI. The V end lost 6 bases, the J end lost 8 bases, and 15 bases lay between the germline ends. These data come from a study of CD8 T cells in Susac syndrome. Reverse transcription of roughly 0.5 to 1 ug RNA was carried out with random hexamers. Using its own MiXCR run on the immunoSEQ multiplex PCR reads, TCRdb lists one record per CDR3 protein. The table lists 95,000 to 150,000 distinct CDR3 sequences, roughly 94% of them singletons. The receptor was derived from a human donor in good health. The chain uses TRBV18 and TRBJ2-3; D is uncertain. The sequenced sample consisted of CD4+ T cells from PBMCs. Written as DNA, the CDR3 is TGTGCCAGCTCGCTCGATAGAACGGCTACGCAGTATTTT. Protein: CASSLDRTATQYF.